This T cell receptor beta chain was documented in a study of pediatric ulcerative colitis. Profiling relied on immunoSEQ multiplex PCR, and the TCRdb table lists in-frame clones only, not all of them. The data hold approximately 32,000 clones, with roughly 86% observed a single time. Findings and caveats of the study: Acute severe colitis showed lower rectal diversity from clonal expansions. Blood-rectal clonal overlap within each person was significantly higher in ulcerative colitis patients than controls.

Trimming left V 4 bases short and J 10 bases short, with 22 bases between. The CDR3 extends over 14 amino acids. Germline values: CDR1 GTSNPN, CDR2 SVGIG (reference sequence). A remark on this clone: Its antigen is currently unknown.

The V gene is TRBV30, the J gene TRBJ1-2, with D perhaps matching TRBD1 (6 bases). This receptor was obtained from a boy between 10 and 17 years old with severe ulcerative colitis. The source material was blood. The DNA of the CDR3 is TGTGCCTGGACCCTCGTGGGGGGCAAAGAGCACTACACCTTC. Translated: CAWTLVGGKEHYTF.